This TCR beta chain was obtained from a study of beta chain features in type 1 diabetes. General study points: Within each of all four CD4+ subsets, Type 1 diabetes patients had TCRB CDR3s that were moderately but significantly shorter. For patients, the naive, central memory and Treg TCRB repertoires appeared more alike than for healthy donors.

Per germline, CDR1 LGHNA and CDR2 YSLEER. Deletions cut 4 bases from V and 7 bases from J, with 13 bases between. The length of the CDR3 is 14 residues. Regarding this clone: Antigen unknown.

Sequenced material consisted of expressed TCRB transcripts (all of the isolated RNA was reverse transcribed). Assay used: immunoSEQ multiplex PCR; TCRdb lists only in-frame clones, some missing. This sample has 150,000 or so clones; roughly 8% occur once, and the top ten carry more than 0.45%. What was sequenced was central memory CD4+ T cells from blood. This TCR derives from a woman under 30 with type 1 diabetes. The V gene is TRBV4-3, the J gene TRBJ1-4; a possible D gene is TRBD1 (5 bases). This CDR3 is CASSPGDWGEKLFF. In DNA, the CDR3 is TGCGCCAGCAGCCCCGGGGACTGGGGTGAAAAACTGTTTTTT.